These 6 T cell receptor beta chains were sequenced from one sample in a study. MiXCR, run by TCRdb on the RT-PCR reads, gives a single entry per CDR3 protein. The sample lists about 680,000 distinct CDR3 sequences; 12% to 15% were seen once. Sequencing was performed on memory CD4+ T cells from blood. The receptors derive from a female donor in good health, serving as a healthy control.

This rearrangement joins TRBV20-1 to TRBJ2-7; D uncertain. V was pared by 7 bases and J by 1 base, with 14 bases between. CDR1 is DFQATT and CDR2 is SNEGSKA in the germline V gene (reference sequence). There are 13 residues in the CDR3. For the CDR3, the DNA is TGCAGTGTTGAACAGCCTCTTTCCTACGAGCAGTACTTC. Translated: CSVEQPLSYEQYF.

This clonotype was observed at least ten times. This chain links TRBV6-1 with TRBJ2-1; 9 nucleotides agree with TRBD2. Germline assignment: CDR1 MNHNS and CDR2 SASEGT. CDR3 size: 15 residues. With V trimmed by 0 bases and J by 4 bases, 1 base remained unmatched. The CDR3 sequence: CASSEAAGGYNEQFF. The CDR3 DNA reads TGTGCCAGCAGTGAAGCGGCGGGAGGGTACAATGAGCAGTTCTTC.

This sequence joins TRBV7-2 and TRBJ2-7; D perhaps matches TRBD2 (5 bases). CDR3 length: 14 residues. The germline gives CDR1 SGHTA, CDR2 FQGNSA. V lost 4 bases and J 4 bases, leaving 14 bases between the germline ends. The CDR3 is CASSSSLAAYEQYF. The DNA for the CDR3 is TGTGCCAGCAGCTCCTCCCTAGCTGCTTACGAGCAGTACTTC.

The rearrangement links TRBV5-1 to TRBJ2-7; 12 bases line up with TRBD2. Losses at the gene ends were 4 bases for V and 0 bases for J; bases not matched to a gene: 5. The CDR3 consists of 16 residues. CDR1 and CDR2 (germline): SGHRS, YFSETQ. The CDR3 DNA reads TGCGCCAGCAGCCAACCGACTAGCGGGAGCTCCTACGAGCAGTACTTC. Translated: CASSQPTSGSSYEQYF.

At least ten counts were recorded for this clonotype. The V gene is TRBV29-1, the J gene TRBJ2-3; 11 bases are shared with TRBD2. CDR1 is SQVTM, CDR2 ANQGSEA, per germline. The CDR3 has 14 residues. V lost 5 bases to trimming and J lost 4 bases; unmatched junction nucleotides: 5. This CDR3 reads CSVRFSGRADTQYF. The CDR3 DNA is TGCAGCGTTCGGTTTAGCGGGAGGGCAGATACGCAGTATTTT.

The chain combines TRBV29-1 with TRBJ2-2, with D maybe TRBD1 (5 bases). CDR1 is SQVTM, CDR2 ANQGSEA, per germline. Trimming took off 6 bases at V and 8 bases at J, with 19 bases between the two ends. CDR3 length equals 14 residues. The chain's CDR3 is CSVEWGSVRGELFF. The CDR3, as DNA: TGCAGCGTCGAGTGGGGCTCAGTGCGGGGGGAGCTGTTTTTT.